This passage covers 21 T cell receptor beta chains from one sample sequenced in a study of blood T cell repertoires in COVID-19. The protocol was immunoSEQ multiplex PCR, while the TCRdb copy is restricted to in-frame clones and leaves out a portion. The sample has 200,000 to 300,000 clones, roughly 79% seen once; the top ten hold around 7%. The sample consisted of peripheral blood. The receptor source for this set is an elderly woman with COVID-19, enrolled during active disease.

This chain uses TRBV3-1 (or the pseudogene TRBV3-2) with TRBJ2-1; 10 bases fit TRBD2. Germline lookup yields CDR1 LGHDT and CDR2 YNNKEL (reference sequence). The CDR3 runs 16 residues. V was clipped by 6 bases and J by 1 base; unmatched bases: 6. CDR3 nucleotide sequence: TGTGCCAGCAGTGAGCGGGGGGGCCGATCCTACAATGAGCAGTTCTTC. The encoded protein is CASSERGGRSYNEQFF.

This rearrangement joins TRBV6-5 to TRBJ2-7; tentative D call: TRBD2 (6 bases). Deletions cut 7 bases from V and 0 bases from J, with 13 bases between. Germline lookup yields CDR1 MNHEY and CDR2 SVGAGI. This CDR3 has 14 residues. CDR3 coding DNA: TGTGCCAGCAACCCGGACGGGAGCTCCTACGAGCAGTACTTC. It is translated as CASNPDGSSYEQYF.

The genes are TRBV11-2 and TRBJ2-3, with 9 positions matching TRBD1. Trimming removed 5 bases from V and 8 bases from J; junction bases left unmatched: 11. Looked up from germline, CDR1 is SGHAT and CDR2 is FQNNGV. The CDR3 totals 15 residues. CDR3 amino acids: CASSPTGGLLGTQYF. CDR3 nucleotide sequence: TGTGCCAGCAGCCCCACAGGGGGCCTTCTCGGTACGCAGTATTTT.

The chain uses TRBV6-1 and TRBJ1-2; D uncertain. V lost 2 bases, J lost 6 bases, and 7 bases lay in between. CDR3 length equals 12 residues. From germline, CDR1 is MNHNS and CDR2 SASEGT. The CDR3 sequence is CASSEQLDGYTF. DNA of the CDR3: TGTGCCAGCAGTGAACAACTGGATGGCTACACCTTC.

The rearrangement joins TRBV3-1 (or the pseudogene TRBV3-2) to TRBJ2-3; D might be TRBD2 (5 bases). This CDR3 has 16 residues. From germline, CDR1 is LGHDT and CDR2 YNNKEL (reference sequence). The V and J ends lost 4 bases and 6 bases respectively, with 20 bases between them. The CDR3 coding sequence is TGTGCCAGCAGCCCTGTGCGGCGGGCAACGGCGGATACGCAGTATTTT. It yields the protein CASSPVRRATADTQYF.

The V call is TRBV30, the J call TRBJ1-5; 7 bases agree with TRBD1. The CDR3 covers 15 residues. Germline V gene lookup returns CDR1 GTSNPN and CDR2 SVGIG (reference sequence). The V gene end was trimmed by 4 bases and the J gene end by 4 bases; junction bases not matched to a gene: 10. The chain's CDR3 is CAWTVCRDSNQPQHF. CDR3 bases: TGTGCCTGGACCGTATGCCGGGACAGTAATCAGCCCCAGCATTTT.

This chain links TRBV7-3 with TRBJ2-2; D remains ambiguous. Germline CDR1 is SGHTA and CDR2 is FQGTGA. V lost 2 bases, J lost 9 bases, and 10 bases lay in between. The CDR3 runs 13 residues. The chain's CDR3 is CASSLALGRELFF. The CDR3 DNA sequence: TGTGCCAGCAGCTTAGCTTTGGGCCGGGAGCTGTTTTTT.

The gene calls are TRBV5-5 and TRBJ1-4; D is unclear. CDR3 length equals 13 residues. CDR1 is SGHKS, CDR2 YYEKEE, per germline (reference sequence). Trimming left V 3 bases short and J 7 bases short, with 10 bases between. The CDR3 region is CASSSLQPEKLFF. DNA for the CDR3: TGTGCCAGCAGCTCATTACAACCTGAAAAACTGTTTTTT. Drawing the rest from reference TRBV5-5 and TRBJ1-4, the complete variable domain is DAGVTQSPTHLIKTRGQQVTLRCSPISGHKSVSWYQQVLGQGPQFIFQYYEKEERGRGNFPDRFSARQFPNYSSELNVNALLLGDSALYLCASSSLQPEKLFFGSGTQLSVL.

The genes are TRBV27 and TRBJ1-5, with TRBD1 matching over 8 bases. CDR1 and CDR2 from the germline V gene are MNHEY and SMNVEV (reference sequence). Trimming took 4 bases from V and 7 from J; bases not matched to a gene: 9. The CDR3 is 15 residues long. CDR3 in amino acids: CASSSMTGVWQPQHF. CDR3 nucleotides: TGTGCCAGCAGTTCCATGACAGGGGTTTGGCAGCCCCAGCATTTT.

The chain uses TRBV15 and TRBJ1-1; weak D call: TRBD1 (5 bases). V shed 1 base and J shed 8 bases, with 11 bases lying between them. From germline, CDR1 is LNHNV and CDR2 YYDKDF (reference sequence). The CDR3 spans 13 residues. CDR3 in amino acids: CATSRVKGQEAFF. CDR3 nucleotides: TGTGCCACCAGCAGAGTGAAAGGACAAGAAGCTTTCTTT.

The rearrangement uses TRBV28 and TRBJ1-2; D call uncertain. The germline V gene encodes CDR1 MDHEN and CDR2 SYDVKM. CDR3 length: 12 residues. V was cut by 4 bases and J by 8 bases, with 11 bases left in between. This CDR3 reads CASSSSARGYTF. The DNA of the CDR3 is TGTGCCAGCAGTTCATCAGCGAGAGGCTACACCTTC.

The chain has TRBV5-1 and TRBJ2-5; D is unresolved. Germline V gene data show CDR1 as SGHRS and CDR2 as YFSETQ. The CDR3 covers 12 residues. Trimming shortened V by 0 bases and J by 5 bases, and 5 bases separated the two germline ends. CDR3 region: CASSLDLETQYF. The DNA of the CDR3 is TGCGCCAGCAGCTTGGATCTTGAGACCCAGTACTTC.

The chain carries TRBV30 and TRBJ2-7, with 7 bases fitting TRBD1. This CDR3 spans 14 amino acids. Germline V lookup: CDR1 GTSNPN, CDR2 SVGIG (reference sequence). Losses at the gene ends were 3 bases for V and 3 bases for J; bases not matched to a gene: 8. The CDR3 loop reads CAWRPSGQFYEQYF. In DNA form, the CDR3 reads TGTGCCTGGAGGCCCTCGGGACAGTTCTACGAGCAGTACTTC.

This chain links TRBV5-1 with TRBJ1-2; D perhaps matches TRBD1 (6 bases). This CDR3 spans 16 amino acids. Trimming cost V 0 bases and J 0 bases, with 12 bases left between them. Germline V gene lookup returns CDR1 SGHRS and CDR2 YFSETQ. The CDR3, as DNA: TGCGCCAGCAGCTTGGCAGGGGACATATCTAACTATGGCTACACCTTC. It translates to CASSLAGDISNYGYTF.

The chain employs TRBV7-9 and TRBJ2-1, with TRBD2 matching over 7 bases. The CDR3 runs to 14 residues. Germline assignment: CDR1 SEHNR and CDR2 FQNEAQ (reference sequence). V lost 3 bases and J lost 5; bases outside the gene matches: 4. CDR3 in amino acids: CASSFGLDHNEQFF. Here the CDR3 DNA reads TGTGCCAGCAGCTTCGGACTAGACCACAATGAGCAGTTCTTC.

CDR3 nucleotides: TGTGCCAGCAGCTCCTCCGGGGGGAGTAATCAGCCCCAGCATTTT. Translating it yields CASSSSGGSNQPQHF. V and J are TRBV6-2 or TRBV6-3 and TRBJ1-5, with a possible D match to TRBD1 (5 bases). Germline lookup yields CDR1 MNHEY and CDR2 SVGEGT. The V and J ends lost 6 bases and 4 bases respectively, with 16 bases between them. The CDR3 consists of 15 residues.

The chain recombines TRBV14 with TRBJ1-5; TRBD1 matches at 7 bases. CDR1 is SGHDN, CDR2 FVKESK, per germline. The CDR3 has 15 amino acids. The V and J ends lost 5 bases and 3 bases, in that order; junction bases with no gene match: 7. The CDR3 region is CASSNPGGDNQPQHF. DNA for the CDR3: TGTGCCAGCAGCAACCCAGGGGGAGACAATCAGCCCCAGCATTTT.

V gene TRBV25-1 combines with J gene TRBJ2-2; D remains ambiguous. CDR3 length: 14 amino acids. From germline, CDR1 is MGHDK and CDR2 SYGVNS. The V and J ends lost 4 bases and 0 bases respectively, with 6 bases between them. The CDR3 spells CASSARTNTGELFF. The CDR3 nucleotides read TGTGCCAGCAGTGCCAGGACGAACACCGGGGAGCTGTTTTTT. The complete variable domain, with remaining parts taken from reference TRBV25-1 and TRBJ2-2, reads EADIYQTPRYLVIGTGKKITLECSQTMGHDKMYWYQQDPGMELHLIHYSYGVNSTEKGDLSSESTVSRIRTEHFPLTLESARPSHTSQYLCASSARTNTGELFFGEGSRLTVL.

The chain employs TRBV5-6 and TRBJ2-7, with D possibly TRBD1 on 5 matching bases. The CDR3 runs to 14 residues. In germline, CDR1 is SGHDT, CDR2 YYEEEE. V lost 0 bases and J 1 base, leaving 8 bases between the germline ends. The CDR3 protein is CASSLVPGSYEQYF. The CDR3 nucleotides read TGTGCCAGCAGCTTGGTTCCAGGGTCCTACGAGCAGTACTTC.

V and J are TRBV5-1 and TRBJ2-2; D is uncertain. The CDR3 totals 13 residues. Germline V gene lookup returns CDR1 SGHRS and CDR2 YFSETQ. V was cut by 1 base and J by 5 bases, with 6 bases left in between. CDR3 sequence (DNA): TGCGCCAGCAGCTTGACAGAGACCGGGGAGCTGTTTTTT. Its protein is CASSLTETGELFF. Full variable domain (remainder filled in from reference TRBV5-1 and TRBJ2-2): KAGVTQTPRYLIKTRGQQVTLSCSPISGHRSVSWYQQTPGQGLQFLFEYFSETQRNKGNFPGRFSGRQFSNSRSEMNVSTLELGDSALYLCASSLTETGELFFGEGSRLTVL.

This clone was seen a handful of times. V and J are TRBV19 and TRBJ2-2; D is ambiguous. Germline V gene data show CDR1 as LNHDA and CDR2 as SQIVND (reference sequence). V shed 1 base and J shed 6 bases, with 18 bases lying between them. The CDR3 sequence is 17 residues long. The DNA for the CDR3 is TGTGCCAGTAGTATAGGGCTAGATTTGGAGAAACCCGGGGAGCTGTTTTTT. The encoded protein is CASSIGLDLEKPGELFF.